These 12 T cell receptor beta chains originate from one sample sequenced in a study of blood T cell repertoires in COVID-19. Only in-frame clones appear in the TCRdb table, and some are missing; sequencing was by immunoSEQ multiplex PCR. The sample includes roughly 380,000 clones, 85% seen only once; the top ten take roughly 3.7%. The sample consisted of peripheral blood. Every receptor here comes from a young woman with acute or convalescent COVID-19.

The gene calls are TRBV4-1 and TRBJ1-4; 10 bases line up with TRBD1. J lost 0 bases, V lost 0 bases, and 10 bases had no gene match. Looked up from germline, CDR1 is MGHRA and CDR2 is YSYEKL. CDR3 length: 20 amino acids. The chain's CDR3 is CASSQDHLGQGRATNEKLFF. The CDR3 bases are TGCGCCAGCAGCCAAGATCATTTGGGACAGGGGAGAGCAACTAATGAAAAACTGTTTTTT.

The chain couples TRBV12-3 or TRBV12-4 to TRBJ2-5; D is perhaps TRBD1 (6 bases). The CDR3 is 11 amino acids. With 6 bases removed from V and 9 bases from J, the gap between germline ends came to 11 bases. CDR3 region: CASSEGQPQYF. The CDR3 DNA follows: TGTGCCAGCAGCGAAGGACAGCCCCAGTACTTC.

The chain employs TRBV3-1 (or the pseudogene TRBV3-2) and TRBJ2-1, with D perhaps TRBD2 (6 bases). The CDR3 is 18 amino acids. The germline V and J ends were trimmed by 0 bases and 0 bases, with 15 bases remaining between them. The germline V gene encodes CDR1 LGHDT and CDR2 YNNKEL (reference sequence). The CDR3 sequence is CASSQDSWRGSSYNEQFF. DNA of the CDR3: TGTGCCAGCAGCCAAGATTCTTGGCGGGGCAGCTCCTACAATGAGCAGTTCTTC.

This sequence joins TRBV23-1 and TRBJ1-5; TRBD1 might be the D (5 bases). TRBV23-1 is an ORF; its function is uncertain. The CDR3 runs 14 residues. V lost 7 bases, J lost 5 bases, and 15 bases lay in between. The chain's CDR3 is CASKTAGRYQPQHF. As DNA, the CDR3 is TGCGCCAGCAAAACGGCAGGGCGCTATCAGCCCCAGCATTTT.

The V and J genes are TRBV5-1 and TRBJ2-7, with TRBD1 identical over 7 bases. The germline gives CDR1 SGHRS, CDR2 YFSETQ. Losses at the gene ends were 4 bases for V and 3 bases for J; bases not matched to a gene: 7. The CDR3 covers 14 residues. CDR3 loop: CASSLGTVDYEQYF. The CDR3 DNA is TGCGCCAGCAGCCTAGGGACAGTCGACTACGAGCAGTACTTC.

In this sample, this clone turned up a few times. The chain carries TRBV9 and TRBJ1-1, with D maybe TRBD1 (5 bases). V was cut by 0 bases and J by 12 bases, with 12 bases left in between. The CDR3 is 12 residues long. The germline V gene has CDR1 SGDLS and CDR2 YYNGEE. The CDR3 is CASSVGSGPSFF. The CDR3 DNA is TGTGCCAGCAGCGTAGGTTCAGGGCCATCTTTCTTT.

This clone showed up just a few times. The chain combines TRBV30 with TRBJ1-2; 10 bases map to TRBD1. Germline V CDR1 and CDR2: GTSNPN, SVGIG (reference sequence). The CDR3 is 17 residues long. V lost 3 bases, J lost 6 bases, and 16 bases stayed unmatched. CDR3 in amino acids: CAWRPRDRGPFMDGYTF. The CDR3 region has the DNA TGTGCCTGGAGGCCCCGGGACAGGGGTCCTTTTATGGATGGCTACACCTTC.

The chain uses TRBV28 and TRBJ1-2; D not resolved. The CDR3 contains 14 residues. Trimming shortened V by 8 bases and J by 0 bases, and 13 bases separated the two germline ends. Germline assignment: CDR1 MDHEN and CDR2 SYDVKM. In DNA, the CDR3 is TGTGCCAGCCTCCCCAACAGAGCTAACTATGGCTACACCTTC. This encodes CASLPNRANYGYTF.

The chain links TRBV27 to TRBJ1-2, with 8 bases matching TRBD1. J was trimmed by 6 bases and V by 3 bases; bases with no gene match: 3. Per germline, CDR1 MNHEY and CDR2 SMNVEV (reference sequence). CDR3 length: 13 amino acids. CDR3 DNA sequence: TGTGCCAGCAGTTTCAGGACAGGGAATGGCTACACCTTC. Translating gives CASSFRTGNGYTF.

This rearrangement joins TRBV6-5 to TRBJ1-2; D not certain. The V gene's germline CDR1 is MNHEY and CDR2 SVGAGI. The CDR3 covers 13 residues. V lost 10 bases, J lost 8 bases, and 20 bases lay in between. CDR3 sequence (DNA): TGTGCCACCCCAGACCGACCCCCGGGGGGCTACACCTTC. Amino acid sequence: CATPDRPPGGYTF.

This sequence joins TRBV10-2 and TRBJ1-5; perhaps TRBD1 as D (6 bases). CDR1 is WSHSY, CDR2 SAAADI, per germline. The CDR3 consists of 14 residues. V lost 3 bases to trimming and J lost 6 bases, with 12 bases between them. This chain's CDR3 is CASSENPGAQPQHF. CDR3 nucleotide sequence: TGCGCCAGCAGTGAAAATCCAGGGGCTCAGCCCCAGCATTTT.

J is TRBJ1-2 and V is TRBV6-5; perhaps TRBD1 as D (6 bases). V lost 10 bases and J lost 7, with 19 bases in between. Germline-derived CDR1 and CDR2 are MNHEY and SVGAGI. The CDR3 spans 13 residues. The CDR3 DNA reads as TGTGCCACCCTGAGGGGGGGGGCGAGTGGCTACACCTTC. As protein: CATLRGGASGYTF.